The TCR beta chain under discussion was sequenced for a study of blood T cell repertoires in COVID-19. Some clones are missing from TCRdb's copy, which holds only in-frame ones; the method was immunoSEQ multiplex PCR. The table records a few hundred thousand clones, over 75% of them present only once. The V gene's germline CDR1 is MNHEY and CDR2 SMNVEV (reference sequence). Trimming took off 7 bases at V and 3 bases at J, with 10 bases between the two ends. The CDR3 runs 13 residues. The J gene is TRBJ2-1, the V gene TRBV27; D uncertain. Sequencing was performed on peripheral blood. The sequence was obtained from a man over 45 with acute or convalescent COVID-19. DNA for the CDR3: TGTGCCAGCACCTCCCGAGGCTACAATGAGCAGTTCTTC. Translated: CASTSRGYNEQFF.